The 5 T cell receptor beta chains below all came from one sample that was sequenced in a study of blood T cell repertoires in COVID-19. Sequenced by immunoSEQ multiplex PCR; TCRdb stores in-frame clones only, minus some. The sample includes more than 200,000 clones, 75% to 95% of them seen just once. Specimen: PBMCs or T cells enriched from blood (not recorded which). The receptors come from a woman aged 18 to 35 who had recovered from COVID-19.

This rearrangement joins TRBV4-1 to TRBJ1-5, with 7 positions matching TRBD1. CDR1 and CDR2 from the germline V gene are MGHRA and YSYEKL. V lost 0 bases to trimming and J lost 4 bases; unmatched junction nucleotides: 3. CDR3 length: 15 amino acids. CDR3 in amino acids: CASSQERQGNQPQHF. DNA of the CDR3: TGCGCCAGCAGCCAAGAGAGACAGGGTAATCAGCCCCAGCATTTT.

The chain has TRBV7-2 and TRBJ2-7, with 12 bases that match TRBD1. The CDR3 loop spans 14 amino acids. In germline, CDR1 is SGHTA, CDR2 FQGNSA. J was trimmed by 4 bases and V by 4 bases; bases with no gene match: 2. CDR3 residues: CASSWGQGAYEQYF. The CDR3 DNA follows: TGTGCCAGCAGCTGGGGACAGGGGGCATACGAGCAGTACTTC.

The chain links TRBV20-1 to TRBJ2-1, with 10 positions matching TRBD2. Germline loops: CDR1 DFQATT, CDR2 SNEGSKA (reference sequence). The CDR3 spans 10 residues. J gave up 16 bases and V 7 bases, and 7 bases lay outside the gene matches. In nucleotides, the CDR3 is TGCAGTGGAGGAACTAGCGGGAACTTCTTC. As protein: CSGGTSGNFF.

The chain joins TRBV29-1 to TRBJ2-1; 8 positions agree with TRBD2. There are 15 residues in the CDR3. Unmatched junction bases numbered 16, after V lost 6 bases and J lost 9 bases. The germline CDR1 and CDR2 sequences are SQVTM and ANQGSEA. Here the CDR3 DNA reads TGCAGCGTGGGAAAGACTAGCGCCACGGAGGGTGAGCAGTTCTTC. Translation: CSVGKTSATEGEQFF.

Comment on this clone: One end of the junction is discordant with germline, which a read error may explain. The chain carries TRBV20-1 and TRBJ2-1; tentative D call: TRBD1 (6 bases). CDR1 is DFQATT and CDR2 is SNEGSKA in the germline V gene (reference sequence). This CDR3 spans 14 amino acids. Here the CDR3 DNA reads TGCAGTGCTAGTTTTACAGGGTCCTCCAATGAGCAGTTCTTC. It is translated as CSASFTGSSNEQFF.